A selection of T cell receptor beta chains follows, all from one sample in a study of cytomegalovirus exposure and HLA in healthy donors. Using immunoSEQ multiplex PCR, the repertoire was profiled, and TCRdb retains in-frame clones only, with some absent. Of around 50,000 clones in the sample, roughly 83% were seen once. Sequencing used PBMCs. These receptors were collected from a man aged 35 to 55 in good health and CMV-seronegative. Each CDR3 is given with its conserved first and last residue. Fields, in order: J gene, V gene, CDR3 protein.

j_gene: TRBJ1-5; v_gene: TRBV2; CDR3aa: CASSESRGDPQHF
j_gene: TRBJ2-3; v_gene: TRBV7-8; CDR3aa: CASVIAGESTDTQYF
j_gene: TRBJ1-5; v_gene: TRBV6-6; CDR3aa: CASTRDLNQPQHF
j_gene: TRBJ1-2; v_gene: TRBV5-4; CDR3aa: CASSLIPGQGRGRAGYTF
j_gene: TRBJ1-1; v_gene: TRBV4-3; CDR3aa: CASSQGHNMNTEAFF
j_gene: TRBJ2-2; v_gene: TRBV7-6; CDR3aa: CASSLSGLVGTGELFF
j_gene: TRBJ2-3; v_gene: TRBV11-3; CDR3aa: CASSLDPTDTQYF
j_gene: TRBJ1-2; v_gene: TRBV18; CDR3aa: CASSQDGQGDYGYTF
j_gene: TRBJ1-5; v_gene: TRBV4-3; CDR3aa: CASSQDRVAEQPQHF
j_gene: TRBJ1-5; v_gene: TRBV19; CDR3aa: CASSIRQGRSQPQHF
j_gene: TRBJ2-5; v_gene: TRBV11-2; CDR3aa: CASSLGTPLRQTQYF
j_gene: TRBJ1-5; v_gene: TRBV6-6; CDR3aa: CATHGVVTVRPQHF
j_gene: TRBJ2-2; v_gene: TRBV6-1; CDR3aa: CASSGTGGLNTGELFF
j_gene: TRBJ1-3; v_gene: TRBV7-9; CDR3aa: CASSWAGTGGSGNTIYF
j_gene: TRBJ1-4; v_gene: TRBV7-9; CDR3aa: CASSLDRTGGGEKLFF
j_gene: TRBJ1-4; v_gene: TRBV30; CDR3aa: CAWMWRGPLATNEKLFF
j_gene: TRBJ2-1; v_gene: TRBV11-3; CDR3aa: CASSSAKSSYNEQFF